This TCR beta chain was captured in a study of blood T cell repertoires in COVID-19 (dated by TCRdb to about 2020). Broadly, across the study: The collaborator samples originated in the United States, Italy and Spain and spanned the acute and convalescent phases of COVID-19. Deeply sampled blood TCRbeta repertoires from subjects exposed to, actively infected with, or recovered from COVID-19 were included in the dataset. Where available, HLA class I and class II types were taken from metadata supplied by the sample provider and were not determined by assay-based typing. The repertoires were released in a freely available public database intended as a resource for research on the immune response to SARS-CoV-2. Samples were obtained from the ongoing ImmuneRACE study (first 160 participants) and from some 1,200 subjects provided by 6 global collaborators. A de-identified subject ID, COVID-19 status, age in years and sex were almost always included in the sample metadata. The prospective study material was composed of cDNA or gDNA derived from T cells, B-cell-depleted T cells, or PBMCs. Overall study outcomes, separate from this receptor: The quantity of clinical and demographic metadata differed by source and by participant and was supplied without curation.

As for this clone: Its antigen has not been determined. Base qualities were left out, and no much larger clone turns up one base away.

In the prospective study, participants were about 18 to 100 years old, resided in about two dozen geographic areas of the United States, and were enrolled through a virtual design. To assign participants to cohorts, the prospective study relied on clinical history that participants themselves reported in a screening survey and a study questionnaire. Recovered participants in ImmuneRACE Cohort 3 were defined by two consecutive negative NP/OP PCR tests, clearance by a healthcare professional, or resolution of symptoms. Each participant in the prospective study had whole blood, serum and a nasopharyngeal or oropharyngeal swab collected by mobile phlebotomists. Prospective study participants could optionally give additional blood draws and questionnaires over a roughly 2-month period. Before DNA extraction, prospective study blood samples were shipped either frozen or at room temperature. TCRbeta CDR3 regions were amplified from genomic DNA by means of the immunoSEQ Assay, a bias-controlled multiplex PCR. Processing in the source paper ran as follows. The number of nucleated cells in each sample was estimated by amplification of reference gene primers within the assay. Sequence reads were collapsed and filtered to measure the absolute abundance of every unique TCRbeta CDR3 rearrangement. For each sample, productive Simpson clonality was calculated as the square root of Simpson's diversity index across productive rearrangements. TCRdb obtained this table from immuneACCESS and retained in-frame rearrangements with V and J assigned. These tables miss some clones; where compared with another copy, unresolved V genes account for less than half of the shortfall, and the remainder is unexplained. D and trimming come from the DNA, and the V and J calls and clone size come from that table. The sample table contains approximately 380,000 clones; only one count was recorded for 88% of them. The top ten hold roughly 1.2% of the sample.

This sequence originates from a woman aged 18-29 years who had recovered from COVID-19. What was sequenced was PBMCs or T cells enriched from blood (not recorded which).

The bases are TGTGCCAGTAGTATGGTAGCGGGGGGGGAGACCCAGTACTTC. This gives the protein CASSMVAGGETQYF. The rearranged chain carries TRBV19 and TRBJ2-5; 11 of the junction bases match TRBD2. The germline V gene encodes CDR1 LNHDA and CDR2 SQIVND (reference sequence). Unmatched junction bases come to 2, with V trimmed by 3 bases and J by 5 bases. The CDR3 runs 14 amino acids, cysteine and phenylalanine included. The DNA shown is the 42-base CDR3, in frame from base 1. Extended through the reference TRBV19 and TRBJ2-5 proteins, this CDR3 yields the full variable domain: DGGITQSPKYLFRKEGQNVTLSCEQNLNHDAMYWYRQDPGQGLRLIYYSQIVNDFQKGDIAEGYSVSREKKESFPLTVTSAQKNPTAFYLCASSMVAGGETQYFGPGTRLLVL.